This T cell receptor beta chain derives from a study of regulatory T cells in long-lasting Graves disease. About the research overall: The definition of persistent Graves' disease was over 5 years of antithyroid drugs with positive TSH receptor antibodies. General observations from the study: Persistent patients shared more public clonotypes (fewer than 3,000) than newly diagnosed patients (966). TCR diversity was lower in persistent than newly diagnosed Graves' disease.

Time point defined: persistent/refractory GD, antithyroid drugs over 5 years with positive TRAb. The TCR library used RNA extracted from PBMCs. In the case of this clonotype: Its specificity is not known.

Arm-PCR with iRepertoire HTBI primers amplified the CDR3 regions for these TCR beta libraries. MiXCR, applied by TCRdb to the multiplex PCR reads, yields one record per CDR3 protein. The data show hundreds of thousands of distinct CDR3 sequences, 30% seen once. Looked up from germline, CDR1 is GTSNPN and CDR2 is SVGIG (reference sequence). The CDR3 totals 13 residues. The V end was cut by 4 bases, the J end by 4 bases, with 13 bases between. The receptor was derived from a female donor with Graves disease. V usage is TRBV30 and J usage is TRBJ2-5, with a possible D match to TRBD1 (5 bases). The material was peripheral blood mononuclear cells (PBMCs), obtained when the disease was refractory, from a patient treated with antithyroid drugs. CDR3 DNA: TGTGCCTGGACCAGGGCAGCACGAGAGACCCAGTACTTC. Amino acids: CAWTRAARETQYF.